Following are 21 T cell receptor beta chains from one sample sequenced in a study of T-cell reconstitution after alpha-beta-depleted transplantation in children (TCRdb year 2016). The meaning of the sample's treatment or condition label: allogeneic hematopoietic cell transplantation with graft depleted of TCRalphabeta T cells and CD19 B cells. Library construction relied on PCR. Instrument on record: Illumina HiSeq 2500. TCR library preparation used molecular barcoding, with unique molecular identifiers applied to normalize quantification of the TCRbeta repertoire. TCRdb reran the public reads through fastp at Q25 and MiXCR, keeping productive beta chains. Rows with a matching CDR3 protein are joined into one entry that keeps the most common DNA and genes. This sample comprises approximately 1,000,000 distinct CDR3 sequences, under 30% of them detected only once. The ten biggest clones cover 28% of the sample.

This specimen was PBMCs, mostly from graft donor cells, taken 360 days after TCRalphabeta/CD19-depleted stem cell transplant. All receptors come from a boy under two years old who had a stem cell transplant for SCID, so the T cells may come from the graft donor.

This clonotype has just a few counts. The J gene is TRBJ2-2, the V gene TRBV6-4; D gene uncertain. This CDR3 has 13 amino acids. Between the trimmed V and J ends, which lost 2 bases and 6 bases, there was a span of 7 bases. Germline V gives CDR1 MRHNA, CDR2 SNTAGT. The CDR3 spells CASSDGWSGELFF. CDR3 DNA: TGTGCCAGCAGTGACGGGTGGTCCGGGGAGCTGTTTTTT.

V gene TRBV2 combines with J gene TRBJ2-3; 10 bases match TRBD1. The V gene's germline CDR1 is SNHLY and CDR2 FYNNEI. The CDR3 is made up of 19 amino acids. V lost 0 bases, J lost 8 bases, and 17 bases stayed unmatched. CDR3 in amino acids: CASSEAPTPGQGRSSTQYF. The DNA of the CDR3 is TGTGCCAGCAGTGAAGCGCCAACCCCGGGACAGGGGCGATCCAGTACGCAGTATTTT.

This chain links TRBV6-5 with TRBJ1-2; 10 positions match TRBD1. V was pared by 4 bases and J by 2 bases, with 13 bases of the junction left unmatched. The germline V gene has CDR1 MNHEY and CDR2 SVGAGI. This CDR3 comprises 18 residues. Here the CDR3 DNA reads TGTGCCAGCAGTTTCCCCGGGGTTGGGACAGGGGTCAACTATGGCTACACCTTC. Amino acid sequence: CASSFPGVGTGVNYGYTF.

This chain links TRBV20-1 with TRBJ2-1; D call uncertain. V lost 1 base, J lost 8 bases, and 15 bases lay in between. The CDR3 totals 14 residues. CDR1 and CDR2 (germline): DFQATT, SNEGSKA (reference sequence). The DNA for the CDR3 is TGCAGTGCTAGAGGCGATTCAGCATCCGATGAGCAGTTCTTC. This translates into CSARGDSASDEQFF.

This clonotype was counted ten times or more. CDR3 nucleotides: TGCGCCAGCAGCCAAGGCACAGAGAACACCGGGGAGCTGTTTTTT. Translating gives CASSQGTENTGELFF. V usage is TRBV4-1 and J usage is TRBJ2-2; D not certain. Trimming cost V 1 base and J 1 base, with 7 bases left between them. Germline assignment: CDR1 MGHRA and CDR2 YSYEKL. This CDR3 is built from 15 residues.

J is TRBJ2-2 and V is TRBV6-2 or TRBV6-3; D is unclear. The V and J ends lost 5 bases and 2 bases respectively, with 9 bases between them. The CDR3 is 14 amino acids. Germline assignment: CDR1 MNHEY and CDR2 SVGEGT. DNA of the CDR3: TGTGCCAGCAGTAGCTTTCCAAACACCGGGGAGCTGTTTTTT. This sequence encodes CASSSFPNTGELFF.

The rearrangement joins TRBV20-1 to TRBJ1-6; D perhaps matches TRBD1 (5 bases). The CDR3 spans 13 residues. CDR1 and CDR2 (germline): DFQATT, SNEGSKA (reference sequence). The V gene lost 6 bases and the J gene lost 9 bases, with 15 bases spanning the gap. The CDR3 is CSAPGGVRSPLHF. Here the CDR3 DNA reads TGCAGTGCCCCTGGGGGGGTCCGTTCACCCCTCCACTTT.

Only a few counts were recorded for this clonotype. V gene TRBV5-1 combines with J gene TRBJ2-5; weak D call: TRBD2 (6 bases). Germline loops: CDR1 SGHRS, CDR2 YFSETQ. Between the trimmed V and J ends, which lost 4 bases and 5 bases, there was a span of 12 bases. This CDR3 has 13 residues. The CDR3 here is CASSGGWSETQYF. The CDR3 DNA sequence: TGCGCCAGCAGCGGAGGGTGGTCGGAGACCCAGTACTTC.

The chain couples TRBV5-1 to TRBJ1-1, with TRBD1 matching 8 bases. Germline V lookup: CDR1 SGHRS, CDR2 YFSETQ. The CDR3 spans 15 residues. The V segment lost 3 bases and the J segment 7 bases; nucleotides outside the gene matches: 11. Written as DNA, the CDR3 is TGCGCCAGCAGCTCCCGGACAGGGCTGAGCCTTGAAGCTTTCTTT. Translating gives CASSSRTGLSLEAFF.

This clonotype was counted between two and nine times. The V and J genes are TRBV10-3 and TRBJ2-7; 7 positions match TRBD2. Unmatched junction bases numbered 9, after V lost 3 bases and J lost 4 bases. CDR1 is ENHRY and CDR2 is SYGVKD in the germline V gene. The CDR3 sequence is 15 residues long. The CDR3 loop reads CAISESLLAEYEQYF. In nucleotides, the CDR3 is TGTGCCATCAGTGAAAGTCTCCTAGCGGAGTACGAGCAGTACTTC.

This chain connects TRBV3-1 to TRBJ2-2, with 7 bases aligning to TRBD2. V shed 0 bases and J 5 bases; nucleotides not matched to a gene: 9. The CDR3 runs 17 residues. CDR1 is LGHDT and CDR2 is YNNKEL in the germline V gene (reference sequence). The CDR3 region has the DNA TGTGCCAGCAGCCAAGAGAGAAGGACTAGAATTACCGGGGAGCTGTTTTTT. This gives the protein CASSQERRTRITGELFF. Complete variable domain (other parts from reference TRBV3-1 and TRBJ2-2): DTAVSQTPKYLVTQMGNDKSIKCEQNLGHDTMYWYKQDSKKFLKIMFSYNNKELIINETVPNRFSPKSPDKAHLNLHINSLELGDSAVYFCASSQERRTRITGELFFGEGSRLTVL.

The rearrangement links TRBV29-1 to TRBJ2-3; D possibly corresponds to TRBD2 (5 bases). Germline V gene sequence: CDR1 SQVTM, CDR2 ANQGSEA. Trimming took 4 bases from V and 6 from J, leaving 11 bases between them. This CDR3 is built from 12 residues. The CDR3 is CSVGTQVDTQYF. As DNA, the CDR3 is TGCAGCGTTGGGACTCAGGTGGATACGCAGTATTTT.

This clonotype was counted between two and nine times. The chain uses TRBV7-2 and TRBJ2-5; no reliable D call. The CDR3 is 14 amino acids. Germline CDR1 and CDR2: SGHTA and FQGNSA. Trimming cost V 2 bases and J 5 bases, with 12 bases left between them. The CDR3 bases are TGTGCCAGCAGCTTACAACGGCGATGGGAGACCCAGTACTTC. Translation: CASSLQRRWETQYF.

This clonotype has at least ten counts. The V and J genes are TRBV7-6 and TRBJ2-1, with D perhaps given as TRBD1 or TRBD2 (6 bases each). Germline V gene lookup returns CDR1 SGHVS and CDR2 FNYEAQ. V lost 5 bases to trimming and J lost 9 bases, with 17 bases between them. CDR3 length: 14 residues. CDR3 nucleotide sequence: TGTGCCAGCAGCGGGGGACACGGGGGTGGTGAGCAGTTCTTC. Its translation is CASSGGHGGGEQFF. Variable domain in full (rest from reference TRBV7-6 and TRBJ2-1): GAGVSQSPRYKVTKRGQDVALRCDPISGHVSLYWYRQALGQGPEFLTYFNYEAQQDKSGLPNDRFSAERPEGSISTLTIQRTEQRDSAMYRCASSGGHGGGEQFFGPGTRLTVL.

The J gene is TRBJ2-3, the V gene TRBV10-3; D is unclear. CDR1 and CDR2 (germline): ENHRY, SYGVKD. Trimming shortened V by 2 bases and J by 5 bases, and 8 bases separated the two germline ends. This CDR3 is built from 13 residues. This chain's CDR3 is CAISEEGEDTQYF. For the CDR3, the DNA is TGTGCCATCAGTGAGGAAGGTGAAGATACGCAGTATTTT.

This rearrangement joins TRBV2 to TRBJ2-1, with D hard to call. The CDR3 covers 13 residues. Germline V lookup: CDR1 SNHLY, CDR2 FYNNEI. The V end was cut by 2 bases, the J end by 2 bases, with 4 bases between. For the CDR3, the DNA is TGTGCCAGCAGTGAACAGCCCTACAATGAGCAGTTCTTC. Its translation is CASSEQPYNEQFF.

The chain joins TRBV7-8 to TRBJ2-7; 7 nucleotides line up with TRBD1. This CDR3 is built from 15 residues. Germline V gene data show CDR1 as SGHVS and CDR2 as FQNEAQ. The J segment lost 6 bases and the V segment lost 4 bases, leaving 12 bases of the junction unmatched. The CDR3 DNA reads TGTGCCAGCAGCTCCGGGACAGTCGAGTTCGCCGAGCAGTACTTC. This sequence encodes CASSSGTVEFAEQYF.

The V and J genes are TRBV6-5 and TRBJ2-7; no clear D gene. Germline V gene sequence: CDR1 MNHEY, CDR2 SVGAGI. This CDR3 is built from 12 residues. V gave up 6 bases and J gave up 4 bases, with 10 bases separating them. The CDR3 loop is CASSDDGYEQYF. In nucleotides, the CDR3 is TGTGCCAGCAGCGACGACGGATACGAGCAGTACTTC.

This sequence joins TRBV20-1 and TRBJ2-7; no reliable D call. Trimming took off 4 bases at V and 0 bases at J, with 10 bases between the two ends. The CDR3 covers 13 residues. Germline-derived CDR1 and CDR2 are DFQATT and SNEGSKA (reference sequence). In DNA, the CDR3 is TGCAGTGCTATGGTGCCTATCTCCTACGAGCAGTACTTC. It encodes CSAMVPISYEQYF.

V gene TRBV9 combines with J gene TRBJ2-7, with 10 bases identical to TRBD2. The CDR3 sequence is 15 residues long. The J segment lost 6 bases and the V segment lost 4 bases, leaving 10 bases of the junction unmatched. Germline CDR1 reads SGDLS; CDR2 reads YYNGEE. CDR3 amino acids: CASSPDSGGASEQYF. CDR3 sequence (DNA): TGTGCCAGCAGCCCCGACAGCGGGGGGGCCTCCGAGCAGTACTTC. The complete variable domain, with remaining parts taken from reference TRBV9 and TRBJ2-7, reads DSGVTQTPKHLITATGQRVTLRCSPRSGDLSVYWYQQSLDQGLQFLIQYYNGEERAKGNILERFSAQQFPDLHSELNLSSLELGDSALYFCASSPDSGGASEQYFGPGTRLTVT.

The chain carries TRBV5-1 and TRBJ2-2; D uncertain. V lost 7 bases, J lost 0 bases, and 10 bases lay in between. Per the germline V gene, CDR1 is SGHRS and CDR2 is YFSETQ. The CDR3 loop spans 14 amino acids. The CDR3 protein is CASRPLPNTGELFF. The CDR3 DNA follows: TGCGCCAGCCGCCCTTTACCGAACACCGGGGAGCTGTTTTTT.